This T cell receptor (beta chain) was identified in a study of regulatory T cells in long-lasting Graves disease. Overall study: For under 3 months, newly diagnosed Graves' patients had been taking antithyroid drugs.

Time point specified: newly diagnosed GD, antithyroid drugs for less than 3 months. PBMCs were the source of the RNA used for TCR sequencing. As collected, the peripheral blood samples measured 8 to 9 milliliters each and went into EDTA tubes. Study-wide results and caveats: Persistent patients shared more public clonotypes (2,741) than newly diagnosed patients (over 900).

At least ten counts were recorded for this clonotype. Its specificity is unknown. CDR1 SGHVS and CDR2 FNYEAQ come from the germline V gene. V was pared by 1 base and J by 4 bases, with 4 bases of the junction left unmatched. There are 16 residues in the CDR3. In building TCR beta libraries, iRepertoire HTBI primers were used together with Arm-PCR of CDR3 regions. TCRdb re-analysed the multiplex PCR reads in MiXCR, keeping a single row per CDR3 protein. The data contain under 300,000 distinct CDR3 sequences, over 20% of them seen just once; the ten biggest clones take up 14%. The source was peripheral blood mononuclear cells (PBMCs), collected at new diagnosis, from a patient treated with antithyroid drugs. The rearrangement joins TRBV7-6 to TRBJ2-7; 13 nucleotides match TRBD2. The TCR sequence derives from a female donor with Graves disease. This chain's CDR3 is CASSLGGLAGLYEQYF. CDR3 sequence (DNA): TGTGCCAGCAGCTTAGGGGGACTAGCGGGGTTGTACGAGCAGTACTTC.